This T cell receptor (beta chain) appears in the sequencing data of a study of blood T cell repertoires in COVID-19. In the study's own analysis: Researchers report that nucleated cell counts were estimated from reference gene primer amplification. Libraries were prepared by immunoSEQ multiplex PCR; TCRdb keeps only in-frame clonotypes and omits some of them. The DNA was the basis for D and trimming; V, J and clone size are from that table. The table records around 220,000 clones, 75% to 90% of them present only once. The CDR3 totals 14 residues. Germline V gene data show CDR1 as SQVTM and CDR2 as ANQGSEA. V shed 3 bases, J shed 1 base, and the junction held 2 bases outside the gene matches.

The clonotype was recovered from a human donor in a cohort sampled during active COVID-19. The sample taken for sequencing was peripheral blood. The rearrangement joins TRBV29-1 to TRBJ2-3, with 9 bases that match TRBD2. CDR3: CSVDASGGTDTQYF. CDR3 DNA: TGCAGCGTTGACGCTAGCGGGGGCACAGATACGCAGTATTTT.